This T cell receptor beta chain originates from a study of CD8+CD57+ T cells in acquired aplastic anemia. For the study at large: Mean yield of DNA from sorted CD4+ and CD8+ cells was approximately 3 ug. Regarding the study as a whole: Patients and healthy controls showed no significant CD8+ Simpson's diversity difference.

The length of the CDR3 is 13 residues. Germline-derived CDR1 and CDR2 are MNHEY and SVGAGI. The J segment lost 8 bases and the V segment lost 6 bases, leaving 7 bases of the junction unmatched. The TCR beta profiling, which covered VDJ combination and CDR3 sequence, was carried out using genomic DNA as the template. TCRdb independently ran MiXCR on the reads; one entry per CDR3 protein. The data show about 160,000 distinct CDR3 sequences, around 75% seen once. For sequencing, patients were chosen who had shown expansion of CD8+CD57+ cells by flow cytometry. Remarks on this clonotype: Antigen: not known.

J is TRBJ2-1 and V is TRBV6-5; TRBD1 aligns across 7 bases. The specimen sequenced was sorted CD4+, CD8+, or CD8+CD57+ T cells (not recorded which) from PBMCs. The TCR was taken from a human donor with aplastic anemia. The CDR3 coding sequence is TGTGCCAGCAGCCCAAAAGGGACAGATGAGCAGTTCTTC. Amino acid sequence: CASSPKGTDEQFF.